This TCR beta chain appears in the sequencing data of a study of beta chain features in type 1 diabetes. Study overall: Sorted cells numbering under 110 million were examined across all samples. Points from the study as a whole: TCRB CDR3 length was moderately but significantly reduced in all four CD4+ subsets of Type 1 diabetes patients.

The authors reverse transcribed all of the isolated RNA, so sequencing captured expressed TCRB transcripts. Here immunoSEQ multiplex PCR was the method, and the copy in TCRdb shows in-frame clones only, minus some. The repertoire includes around 690,000 clones, around an eighth of them detected once, and 0.095% to 0.15% sits in the top ten. As for this clone: Antigen unknown.

V was pared by 4 bases and J by 2 bases, with 3 bases of the junction left unmatched. Germline loops: CDR1 SEHNR, CDR2 FQNEAQ (reference sequence). The length of the CDR3 is 14 residues. Sequenced sample: naive CD4+ T cells from blood. The receptor was derived from a man in his thirties or forties with type 1 diabetes. The V and J genes are TRBV7-9 and TRBJ2-5; 8 bases map to TRBD1. The CDR3 sequence: CASSSRQGQETQYF. CDR3 nucleotide sequence: TGTGCCAGCAGCTCCCGACAGGGGCAAGAGACCCAGTACTTC.